These 3 T cell receptor beta chains were sequenced from one sample in a study of T-cell memory formation after mild COVID-19. TCRdb reanalysed the 5' RACE reads using MiXCR and keeps one entry per CDR3 protein. Counted here are more than 300,000 distinct CDR3 sequences, 20% to 25% occurring once; the ten biggest clones make up 20% to 25%. Sample: PBMCs or a T cell subset sorted from them (not recorded which). These receptors were obtained from a young man who had mild COVID-19 (a few samples of this study predate the infection). Cell type and time point are not known.

This chain uses TRBV7-2 with TRBJ2-4; TRBD2 is a possible D gene (6 bases). There are 16 residues in the CDR3. The V gene lost 4 bases and the J gene lost 0 bases, with 13 bases spanning the gap. CDR1 is SGHTA, CDR2 FQGNSA, per germline. The DNA for the CDR3 is TGTGCCAGCAGCTCCCTTGGACTATTAGCCAAAAACATTCAGTACTTC. Protein sequence: CASSSLGLLAKNIQYF.

The rearrangement links TRBV24-1 to TRBJ1-2; tentative D call: TRBD1 (5 bases). Germline CDR1 reads KGHDR; CDR2 reads SFDVKD. The CDR3 spans 14 residues. The V end lost 4 bases, the J end lost 4 bases, and 12 bases lay between the germline ends. The CDR3 spells CATSDQTDPYGYTF. The DNA for the CDR3 is TGTGCCACCAGTGACCAGACAGATCCCTATGGCTACACCTTC.

The chain joins TRBV7-9 to TRBJ1-1; no reliable D call. Germline lookup yields CDR1 SEHNR and CDR2 FQNEAQ (reference sequence). Trimming shortened V by 5 bases and J by 1 base, and 14 bases separated the two germline ends. The CDR3 is 15 amino acids. The CDR3 spells CASSVSRTANTEAFF. The DNA for the CDR3 is TGTGCCAGCAGCGTCAGCCGGACGGCGAACACTGAAGCTTTCTTT.